This T cell receptor beta chain emerged from a study of regulatory T cells in long-lasting Graves disease. Library construction for TCR beta used iRepertoire HTBI primers and Arm-PCR of CDR3 regions. TCRdb re-derived calls from the multiplex PCR reads in MiXCR, one entry per CDR3 protein. Here the sample spans approximately 400,000 distinct CDR3 sequences, about 11% being singletons. Trimming cost V 5 bases and J 4 bases; bases outside gene matches: 7. The CDR3 sequence is 14 residues long. CDR1 and CDR2 (germline): SGHTA, FQGNSA. This clonotype was seen ten or more times. The time point is: newly diagnosed GD, antithyroid drugs for less than 3 months. Following extraction of RNA from PBMCs, that RNA was used to make the TCR library. The sample also formed part of further work on T cells in Graves' hyperthyroidism and ophthalmopathy.

Sequenced here: peripheral blood mononuclear cells (PBMCs), sampled at new diagnosis, from a patient treated with antithyroid drugs. The receptor's source is a woman between 18 and 29 years old with Graves disease. The chain is built from TRBV7-2 and TRBJ1-1; 7 nucleotides line up with TRBD1. The CDR3 nucleotides read TGTGCCAGCAGCCGAGACAGGGCCAGCACTGAAGCTTTCTTT. Protein product: CASSRDRASTEAFF.